These 18 T cell receptor beta chains originate from one sample sequenced in a study of cytomegalovirus exposure and HLA in healthy donors. The PCR ran on 60 Vbeta and 13 Jbeta primers. The method was immunoSEQ multiplex PCR; TCRdb's version includes in-frame clones alone and lacks a portion of them. This sample carries roughly 140,000 clones, over 60% of them seen once, and the ten largest clones take around 0.7%. The sequencing input was PBMCs. Source of these receptors: a male donor in good health and CMV-seronegative.

The rearrangement joins TRBV7-6 to TRBJ1-1; D remains unclear. Germline values: CDR1 SGHVS, CDR2 FNYEAQ. Trimming removed 2 bases from V and 4 bases from J, with 14 bases in between. This CDR3 has 15 residues. Here the CDR3 reads CASSLSAGGSTEAFF. The DNA for the CDR3 is TGTGCCAGCAGCTTATCCGCGGGCGGGAGCACTGAAGCTTTCTTT. The whole variable domain, filled in from reference TRBV7-6 and TRBJ1-1, reads GAGVSQSPRYKVTKRGQDVALRCDPISGHVSLYWYRQALGQGPEFLTYFNYEAQQDKSGLPNDRFSAERPEGSISTLTIQRTEQRDSAMYRCASSLSAGGSTEAFFGQGTRLTVV.

The chain combines TRBV29-1 with TRBJ2-7; 10 nucleotides agree with TRBD2. The junction had 2 bases not matched to a gene; V was cut back by 0 bases and J by 0 bases. This CDR3 has 15 amino acids. Germline V gene sequence: CDR1 SQVTM, CDR2 ANQGSEA. The CDR3 here is CSVEDPSGSSYEQYF. The DNA for the CDR3 is TGCAGCGTTGAAGACCCTAGCGGGAGCTCCTACGAGCAGTACTTC.

The chain carries TRBV2 and TRBJ2-1, with 9 bases aligning to TRBD1. Germline V CDR1 and CDR2: SNHLY, FYNNEI. This CDR3 spans 13 amino acids. V gave up 6 bases and J gave up 9 bases; unmatched junction bases: 6. CDR3 amino acids: CASRRTGDLEQFF. CDR3 nucleotide sequence: TGTGCCAGCAGGAGGACAGGGGACCTTGAGCAGTTCTTC.

J is TRBJ2-5 and V is TRBV7-8, with TRBD2 as a possible D gene (6 bases). Germline CDR1 is SGHVS and CDR2 is FQNEAQ. V lost 5 bases and J lost 5, with 18 bases in between. The CDR3 sequence is 15 residues long. The CDR3 bases are TGTGCCAGCAGCCCGGGGGAACTGTTCGGTGAGACCCAGTACTTC. Protein sequence: CASSPGELFGETQYF.

This chain connects TRBV10-3 to TRBJ2-2, with D possibly TRBD1 on 5 matching bases. The V end lost 0 bases, the J end lost 4 bases, and 9 bases lay between the germline ends. This CDR3 spans 15 amino acids. Germline values: CDR1 ENHRY, CDR2 SYGVKD. CDR3 bases: TGTGCCATCAGTGAGTCGGGGCCTGGCACCGGGGAGCTGTTTTTT. Its translation: CAISESGPGTGELFF.

The genes are TRBV19 and TRBJ1-5, with D possibly TRBD1 on 6 matching bases. CDR1 is LNHDA and CDR2 is SQIVND in the germline V gene (reference sequence). Trimming left V 5 bases short and J 5 bases short, with 13 bases between. The CDR3 loop spans 14 amino acids. CDR3 sequence (DNA): TGTGCCAGTAGTGACACGGGGGGCCATCAGCCCCAGCATTTT. It codes for CASSDTGGHQPQHF.

The rearrangement joins TRBV2 to TRBJ1-5, with TRBD1 matching over 7 bases. CDR1 is SNHLY and CDR2 is FYNNEI in the germline V gene. Losses at the gene ends were 7 bases for V and 3 bases for J; bases not matched to a gene: 9. This CDR3 has 15 residues. DNA for the CDR3: TGTGCCAGCAAGGTTAAGGGACAGATCAATCAGCCCCAGCATTTT. Its protein is CASKVKGQINQPQHF.

This clone was observed a handful of times. V and J are TRBV29-1 and TRBJ2-1; 13 bases are shared with TRBD2. V was pared by 3 bases and J by 4 bases, with 9 bases of the junction left unmatched. The CDR3 is 17 residues long. Germline CDR1 is SQVTM and CDR2 is ANQGSEA. This CDR3 reads CSVDTSGGAVIYNEQFF. The CDR3 bases are TGCAGCGTTGATACTAGCGGGGGGGCAGTGATATACAATGAGCAGTTCTTC.

The genes are TRBV6-6 and TRBJ1-1, with 7 positions matching TRBD1. This CDR3 contains 12 residues. Germline CDR1 and CDR2: MNHNY and SVGAGI (reference sequence). Trimming cost V 5 bases and J 6 bases; bases outside gene matches: 3. The CDR3 sequence: CASSRQGSEAFF. In nucleotides, the CDR3 is TGTGCCAGCAGTCGACAGGGATCTGAAGCTTTCTTT.

This rearrangement joins TRBV28 to TRBJ1-2; D gene ambiguous. The CDR3 loop spans 11 amino acids. Germline V lookup: CDR1 MDHEN, CDR2 SYDVKM. The germline V and J ends were trimmed by 4 bases and 7 bases, with 7 bases remaining between them. CDR3 sequence: CASSSRVGYTF. CDR3 nucleotide sequence: TGTGCCAGCAGTTCGAGGGTTGGCTACACCTTC.

V is TRBV7-8 and J is TRBJ2-1; no firm D call. The CDR3 runs to 14 residues. Germline V CDR1 and CDR2: SGHVS, FQNEAQ. Trimming cost V 5 bases and J 0 bases, with 8 bases left between them. The CDR3 sequence is CASSGRGSYNEQFF. CDR3 nucleotide sequence: TGTGCCAGCAGCGGTAGAGGCTCCTACAATGAGCAGTTCTTC.

The chain has TRBV4-3 and TRBJ1-4; the match to TRBD1 covers 9 bases. The germline V gene has CDR1 LGHNA and CDR2 YSLEER. CDR3 length: 15 amino acids. After removal of 5 bases from V and 4 bases from J, the junction contained 5 bases not matched to a gene. CDR3 in amino acids: CASSSGDRDNEKLFF. The CDR3 DNA sequence: TGCGCCAGCAGCTCGGGGGACAGGGATAATGAAAAACTGTTTTTT.

This clone was recorded only once. V gene TRBV4-3 combines with J gene TRBJ2-5; 9 bases line up with TRBD1. The CDR3 runs 15 residues. Germline V gene data show CDR1 as LGHNA and CDR2 as YSLEER. V lost 4 bases to trimming and J lost 5 bases; unmatched junction nucleotides: 8. CDR3 region: CASSRDRGARETQYF. The CDR3 DNA follows: TGCGCCAGCAGCCGAGACAGGGGGGCGCGGGAGACCCAGTACTTC.

The rearrangement joins TRBV19 to TRBJ1-5; no firm D call. The CDR3 length is 15 residues. Trimming left V 2 bases short and J 5 bases short, with 13 bases between. CDR1 LNHDA and CDR2 SQIVND come from the germline V gene (reference sequence). CDR3 amino acids: CASSITGISDQPQHF. The DNA of the CDR3 is TGTGCCAGTAGTATAACCGGGATTTCGGATCAGCCCCAGCATTTT.

V is TRBV6-6 and J is TRBJ2-7; D call uncertain. The CDR3 totals 12 residues. V was trimmed by 5 bases and J by 5 bases, leaving 10 bases between them. Germline values: CDR1 MNHNY, CDR2 SVGAGI (reference sequence). CDR3 residues: CASSNQVDEQYF. In DNA, the CDR3 is TGTGCCAGCAGTAACCAGGTCGACGAGCAGTACTTC.

As regards this clone: Sequence at one end of the junction differs from germline and may be a read error. The J gene is TRBJ2-1, the V gene TRBV7-9; tentatively, D is TRBD2 (6 bases). This CDR3 region has 16 residues. Germline-derived CDR1 and CDR2 are SEHNR and FQNEAQ (reference sequence). Written as DNA, the CDR3 is TGTTCCAGCAGCCCCCCCGGGACTGGATCATACAATGAGCAGTTCTTC. Protein: CSSSPPGTGSYNEQFF.

This clone occurred a few times. The CDR3 bases are TGTGCCAGCAGTGAGTCACTAGCGGGAGGGCCTGATACGCAGTATTTT. Translation: CASSESLAGGPDTQYF. The chain couples TRBV6-4 to TRBJ2-3; 13 bases are shared with TRBD2. Looked up from germline, CDR1 is MRHNA and CDR2 is SNTAGT. V lost 3 bases and J lost 6; bases outside the gene matches: 6. The CDR3 runs to 16 residues.

J is TRBJ1-4 and V is TRBV12-5; D is possibly TRBD1 (6 bases). The CDR3 has 15 amino acids. V dropped 1 base and J dropped 7 bases, with 13 bases sitting between them. The germline gives CDR1 LGHNT, CDR2 FRNRAP. The chain's CDR3 is CASGLGAGDGEKLFF. DNA of the CDR3: TGTGCTAGTGGTTTGGGGGCAGGGGATGGTGAAAAACTGTTTTTT.